Following are 21 T cell receptor beta chains from one sample sequenced in a study of T cell responses to AZD1222 COVID-19 vaccine. Sequenced by immunoSEQ multiplex PCR; TCRdb stores in-frame clones only, minus some. The sample contains around 99,000 clones, about nine tenths of which appear only once. The sample here was peripheral blood, taken on day 0 of AZD1222 vaccination. The receptors here all came from an adult in good health.

The V and J genes are TRBV4-1 and TRBJ1-5; a weak D match, TRBD1 (6 bases). The V end lost 4 bases, the J end lost 4 bases, and 14 bases lay between the germline ends. From germline, CDR1 is MGHRA and CDR2 YSYEKL. CDR3 length equals 15 residues. CDR3 loop: CASSRGQISNQPQHF. The CDR3 DNA reads as TGCGCCAGCAGCCGAGGACAGATTTCTAATCAGCCCCAGCATTTT.

The V and J genes are TRBV5-4 and TRBJ1-1, with 8 positions matching TRBD1. Trimming at V came to 0 bases and at J to 1 base, leaving 14 bases not matched to a gene. The CDR3 contains 19 residues. Germline V gene sequence: CDR1 SGHNT, CDR2 YYREEE (reference sequence). CDR3 sequence: CASSLEGVSRGRENTEAFF. The CDR3 region has the DNA TGTGCCAGCAGCTTGGAAGGGGTCTCCAGGGGGCGGGAGAACACTGAAGCTTTCTTT.

The chain couples TRBV13 to TRBJ2-7, with TRBD1 matching over 9 bases. Losses at the gene ends were 2 bases for V and 3 bases for J; bases not matched to a gene: 14. Germline lookup yields CDR1 PRHDT and CDR2 FYEKMQ (reference sequence). This CDR3 contains 18 residues. Here the CDR3 DNA reads TGTGCCAGCAGCTTAAGGAACCCATACAGGGGGCCACGCTACGAGCAGTACTTC. Its protein product is CASSLRNPYRGPRYEQYF.

The chain combines TRBV19 with TRBJ1-5; D ambiguous. From germline, CDR1 is LNHDA and CDR2 SQIVND (reference sequence). The V end was cut by 5 bases, the J end by 4 bases, with 12 bases between. The CDR3 is 14 amino acids. This chain's CDR3 is CASSLGNRNQPQHF. The CDR3 bases are TGTGCCAGTAGTCTTGGGAATAGGAATCAGCCCCAGCATTTT.

CDR3 in amino acids: CASDPQSPQPQHF. For the CDR3, the DNA is TGTGCCAGTGACCCACAATCACCTCAGCCCCAGCATTTT. The chain carries TRBV19 and TRBJ1-5; D is unclear. Germline V CDR1 and CDR2: LNHDA, SQIVND (reference sequence). V lost 8 bases, J lost 6 bases, and 14 bases lay in between. This CDR3 has 13 residues.

J is TRBJ1-1 and V is TRBV2, with a tentative D call TRBD1 (6 bases). This CDR3 contains 15 residues. V was pared by 6 bases and J by 1 base, with 15 bases between. Germline V CDR1 and CDR2: SNHLY, FYNNEI. In DNA, the CDR3 is TGTGCCAGCAGCCCTGACTCAGGGGCGAACACTGAAGCTTTCTTT. Residues: CASSPDSGANTEAFF. Together with reference TRBV2 and TRBJ1-1, the CDR3 gives the full variable domain: EPEVTQTPSHQVTQMGQEVILRCVPISNHLYFYWYRQILGQKVEFLVSFYNNEISEKSEIFDDQFSVERPDGSNFTLKIRSTKLEDSAMYFCASSPDSGANTEAFFGQGTRLTVV.

The V gene is TRBV2, the J gene TRBJ2-1, with D perhaps TRBD1 or TRBD2 (6 bases each). This CDR3 comprises 15 residues. CDR1 and CDR2 (germline): SNHLY, FYNNEI. Trimming removed 6 bases from V and 1 base from J, with 13 bases in between. The CDR3 coding sequence is TGTGCCAGCAGAAGGGGGGTGGGATCCTACAATGAGCAGTTCTTC. Amino acids: CASRRGVGSYNEQFF.

This clone was seen only once. The CDR3 region has the DNA TGCGCCAGCAGCCAGGGACAGACGCGACACGAGCAGTACTTC. Amino acid sequence: CASSQGQTRHEQYF. This chain links TRBV5-1 with TRBJ2-7, with 7 bases matching TRBD1. The CDR3 has 14 amino acids. Losses at the gene ends were 4 bases for V and 5 bases for J; bases not matched to a gene: 9. Germline values: CDR1 SGHRS, CDR2 YFSETQ.

CDR3 amino acids: CASSLGVRYLMNTEAFF. The DNA for the CDR3 is TGCGCCAGCAGCTTGGGGGTCAGATATCTGATGAACACTGAAGCTTTCTTT. The rearrangement links TRBV5-1 to TRBJ1-1; D gene ambiguous. Germline V CDR1 and CDR2: SGHRS, YFSETQ. Trimming removed 0 bases from V and 0 bases from J, with 15 bases in between. The length of the CDR3 is 17 residues. The complete variable domain, with remaining parts taken from reference TRBV5-1 and TRBJ1-1, reads KAGVTQTPRYLIKTRGQQVTLSCSPISGHRSVSWYQQTPGQGLQFLFEYFSETQRNKGNFPGRFSGRQFSNSRSEMNVSTLELGDSALYLCASSLGVRYLMNTEAFFGQGTRLTVV.

V gene TRBV5-3 combines with J gene TRBJ2-1; D remains ambiguous. TRBV5-3 qualifies as an ORF whose function is uncertain. Trimming stripped 8 bases from V and 0 bases from J, with 15 bases between. This CDR3 is built from 15 residues. Here the CDR3 DNA reads TGTGCCAGGGCGGTAGATCCGGCCTCCTACAATGAGCAGTTCTTC. Its translation: CARAVDPASYNEQFF.

V and J are TRBV3-1 (or the pseudogene TRBV3-2) and TRBJ1-2, with D possibly being TRBD1 (6 bases). This CDR3 is built from 14 residues. V lost 3 bases to trimming and J lost 8 bases, with 16 bases between them. Germline-derived CDR1 and CDR2 are LGHDT and YNNKEL (reference sequence). This CDR3 reads CASSHPQGTGGYTF. DNA for the CDR3: TGTGCCAGCAGCCACCCACAGGGAACGGGGGGCTACACCTTC.

This chain joins TRBV14 and TRBJ2-7; perhaps TRBD1 as D (5 bases). CDR1 and CDR2 (germline): SGHDN, FVKESK. V was cut by 0 bases and J by 3 bases, with 21 bases left in between. CDR3 size: 18 residues. The CDR3 loop reads CASSQDSPWPSRGYEQYF. The CDR3 region has the DNA TGTGCCAGCAGCCAAGATAGCCCCTGGCCATCAAGGGGCTACGAGCAGTACTTC.

This sequence joins TRBV6-5 and TRBJ2-2; D unresolved. Trimming pared 2 bases from V and 3 bases from J, leaving 4 bases between. CDR3 length: 13 amino acids. Germline-derived CDR1 and CDR2 are MNHEY and SVGAGI. CDR3 nucleotide sequence: TGTGCCAGCAGTTACCCTTACACCGGGGAGCTGTTTTTT. Its translation: CASSYPYTGELFF.

V is TRBV2 and J is TRBJ1-5; D is ambiguous. The CDR3 runs 15 residues. Germline V gene sequence: CDR1 SNHLY, CDR2 FYNNEI. The V gene lost 4 bases and the J gene lost 0 bases, with 10 bases spanning the gap. The CDR3 nucleotides are TGTGCCAGCAGTGTAGAGTTGAATAGCAATCAGCCCCAGCATTTT. This translates into CASSVELNSNQPQHF. Complete variable domain (other parts from reference TRBV2 and TRBJ1-5): EPEVTQTPSHQVTQMGQEVILRCVPISNHLYFYWYRQILGQKVEFLVSFYNNEISEKSEIFDDQFSVERPDGSNFTLKIRSTKLEDSAMYFCASSVELNSNQPQHFGDGTRLSIL.

V and J are TRBV6-5 and TRBJ1-2; possible D gene TRBD1, 5 bases. The V gene's germline CDR1 is MNHEY and CDR2 SVGAGI. This CDR3 is 13 amino acids long. V lost 5 bases, J lost 4 bases, and 11 bases lay in between. The CDR3 reads CASSPQGGYGYTF. CDR3 nucleotides: TGTGCCAGCAGTCCCCAGGGAGGCTATGGCTACACCTTC.

This sequence joins TRBV24-1 and TRBJ2-3, with 10 positions matching TRBD2. This CDR3 region has 14 residues. Germline assignment: CDR1 KGHDR and CDR2 SFDVKD. V gave up 2 bases and J gave up 6 bases; unmatched junction bases: 1. The CDR3 sequence: CATSDSSGGDTQYF. The DNA for the CDR3 is TGTGCCACCAGTGATTCTAGCGGGGGTGATACGCAGTATTTT.

The J gene is TRBJ2-7, the V gene TRBV6-5, with D uncertain. The ends were cut back, 0 bases at V and 3 bases at J, with 12 bases in the middle. Germline V CDR1 and CDR2: MNHEY, SVGAGI. CDR3 length: 15 residues. CDR3 sequence (DNA): TGTGCCAGCAGTTACTCGTCCCAGTATGGCTACGAGCAGTACTTC. As protein: CASSYSSQYGYEQYF.

The J gene is TRBJ1-5, the V gene TRBV27; D not resolved. Germline V gene data show CDR1 as MNHEY and CDR2 as SMNVEV (reference sequence). This CDR3 is built from 14 residues. Between the trimmed V and J ends, which lost 6 bases and 0 bases, there was a span of 9 bases. DNA for the CDR3: TGTGCCAGCAGGAAATCCCTTAGCAATCAGCCCCAGCATTTT. This translates into CASRKSLSNQPQHF.

The rearrangement links TRBV10-1 to TRBJ2-7; the D gene is possibly TRBD2 (5 bases). The CDR3 extends over 12 amino acids. Germline V gene data show CDR1 as WNHNN and CDR2 as SYGVQD (reference sequence). Trimming cost V 4 bases and J 6 bases, with 10 bases left between them. CDR3 in amino acids: CASSGLAGEQYF. In DNA, the CDR3 is TGCGCCAGCAGTGGTCTAGCTGGCGAGCAGTACTTC.

The V and J genes are TRBV7-2 and TRBJ1-3; D unresolved. Trimming stripped 6 bases from V and 0 bases from J, with 15 bases between. This CDR3 contains 16 residues. Germline CDR1 SGHTA, CDR2 FQGNSA. The CDR3 DNA follows: TGTGCCAGCAGTCCCGGAGCGGGCCACTCTGGAAACACCATATATTTT. The encoded protein is CASSPGAGHSGNTIYF.

The rearrangement uses TRBV7-2 and TRBJ1-5; D might be TRBD1 (5 bases). Germline CDR1 is SGHTA and CDR2 is FQGNSA. The CDR3 runs to 19 residues. The V and J ends lost 5 bases and 4 bases respectively, with 27 bases between them. CDR3 sequence: CASSPLVGVSNLGNQPQHF. DNA of the CDR3: TGTGCCAGCAGCCCCCTCGTGGGGGTCAGCAATCTCGGGAATCAGCCCCAGCATTTT.